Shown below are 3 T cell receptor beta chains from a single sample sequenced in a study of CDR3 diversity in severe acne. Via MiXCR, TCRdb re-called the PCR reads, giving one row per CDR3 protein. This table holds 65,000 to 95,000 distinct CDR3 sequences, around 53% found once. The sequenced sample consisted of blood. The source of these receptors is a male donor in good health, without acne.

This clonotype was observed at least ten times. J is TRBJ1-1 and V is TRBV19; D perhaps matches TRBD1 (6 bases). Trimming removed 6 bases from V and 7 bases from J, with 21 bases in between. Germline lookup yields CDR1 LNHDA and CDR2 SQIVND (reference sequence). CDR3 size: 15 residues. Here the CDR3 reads CASSPSQRGAGEAFF. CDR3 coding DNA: TGTGCCAGTAGCCCTTCCCAAAGGGGGGCCGGTGAAGCTTTCTTT.

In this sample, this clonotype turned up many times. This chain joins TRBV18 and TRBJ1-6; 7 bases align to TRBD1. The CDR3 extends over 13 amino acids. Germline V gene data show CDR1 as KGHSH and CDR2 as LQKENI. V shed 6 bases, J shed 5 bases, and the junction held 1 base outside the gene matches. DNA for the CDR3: TGTGCCAGCTCCGGACAGGATAATTCACCCCTCCACTTT. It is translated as CASSGQDNSPLHF.

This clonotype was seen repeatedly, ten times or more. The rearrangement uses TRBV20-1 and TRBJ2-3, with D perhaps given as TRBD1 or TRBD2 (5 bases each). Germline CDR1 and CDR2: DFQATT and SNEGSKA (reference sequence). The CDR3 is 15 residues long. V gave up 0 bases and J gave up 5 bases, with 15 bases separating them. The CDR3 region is CSARDWGTRGDTQYF. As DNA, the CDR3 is TGCAGTGCTAGAGATTGGGGGACCCGAGGAGATACGCAGTATTTT.